This TCR beta chain is from a study of technical replicates of blood from four donors. The assay was immunoSEQ multiplex PCR, and TCRdb's table has in-frame clones only and misses some. There are about 80,000 clones in the sample; roughly 96% occur only once, and approximately 0.32% lies in the top ten. The receptor comes from a human donor in good health. The sample was T cells isolated from PBMCs.

CDR3 in DNA: TGTGCCAGCAGCGTTGAAAGCCGGACTCTCACCTACAATGAGCAGTTCTTC. It codes for CASSVESRTLTYNEQFF. The chain employs TRBV9 and TRBJ2-1; TRBD2 might be the D (5 bases). Trimming took off 2 bases at V and 2 bases at J, with 17 bases between the two ends. Per the germline V gene, CDR1 is SGDLS and CDR2 is YYNGEE. The CDR3 spans 17 residues.